The present T cell receptor beta chain was sequenced within a study of CD8 T cells in Susac syndrome. Comment on this clonotype: Antigen: not known.

Reverse transcription used about 0.45 to 1 ug RNA and random hexamers. An immunoSEQ multiplex PCR generated amplified TCR beta CDR3 products spanning 54 Vbeta and 13 Jbeta. MiXCR, applied by TCRdb to the immunoSEQ multiplex PCR reads, yields one record per CDR3 protein. The sample lists about 130,000 distinct CDR3 sequences, about 95% occurring once. General study findings and limits: The study acknowledged a relatively small number of individuals in its TCR sequencing and HLA analysis.

TEMRA cells were FACS-enriched, with CD8+ and CD4+ T cells isolated negatively. Input material: CD8+ T cells from PBMCs. This clonotype originated in a human donor with Susac syndrome.

CDR3 amino acids: CSAREQPGTGGYEQYF. The CDR3, as DNA: TGCAGTGCTAGAGAGCAACCCGGGACAGGGGGCTACGAGCAGTACTTC. This chain uses TRBV20-1 with TRBJ2-7, with 11 positions matching TRBD1. The CDR3 is 16 residues long. Germline lookup yields CDR1 DFQATT and CDR2 SNEGSKA (reference sequence). V gave up 0 bases and J gave up 3 bases; unmatched junction bases: 7.